This T cell receptor beta chain stems from a study of radiation and T cells in renal cell carcinoma. General study findings and limits: Top 100 clonotypes averaged roughly 50% in irradiated versus around 40% in nephrectomy-only tumors. Irradiated tumors held more dominant CDR3 motifs than control tumors.

The germline gives CDR1 SGHVS, CDR2 FQNEAQ. The CDR3 consists of 15 residues. Trimming stripped 0 bases from V and 0 bases from J, with 5 bases between. Treatment described: 15 Gy SBRT to primary tumor, nephrectomy 4 weeks later. Nephrectomy followed 15 Gy stereotactic body radiation by 4 weeks. The sample holds a few counts of this clone. Its antigen is not identified. Measured with immunoSEQ multiplex PCR; TCRdb has only the in-frame clones, and not every one. The sample has under 20,000 clones; roughly 64% are singletons. This TCR was sampled from a woman in her 70s with renal cell carcinoma. The sample in question was tumor tissue, obtained from a patient whose treatment included radiotherapy and nephrectomy. The chain combines TRBV7-8 with TRBJ1-4; D uncertain. CDR3 residues: CASSLALATNEKLFF. The CDR3 DNA is TGTGCCAGCAGCTTAGCGTTAGCAACTAATGAAAAACTGTTTTTT. The entire variable domain, with the rest obtained from reference TRBV7-8 and TRBJ1-4, is as follows: GAGVSQSPRYKVAKRGQDVALRCDPISGHVSLFWYQQALGQGPEFLTYFQNEAQLDKSGLPSDRFFAERPEGSVSTLKIQRTQQEDSAVYLCASSLALATNEKLFFGSGTQLSVL.